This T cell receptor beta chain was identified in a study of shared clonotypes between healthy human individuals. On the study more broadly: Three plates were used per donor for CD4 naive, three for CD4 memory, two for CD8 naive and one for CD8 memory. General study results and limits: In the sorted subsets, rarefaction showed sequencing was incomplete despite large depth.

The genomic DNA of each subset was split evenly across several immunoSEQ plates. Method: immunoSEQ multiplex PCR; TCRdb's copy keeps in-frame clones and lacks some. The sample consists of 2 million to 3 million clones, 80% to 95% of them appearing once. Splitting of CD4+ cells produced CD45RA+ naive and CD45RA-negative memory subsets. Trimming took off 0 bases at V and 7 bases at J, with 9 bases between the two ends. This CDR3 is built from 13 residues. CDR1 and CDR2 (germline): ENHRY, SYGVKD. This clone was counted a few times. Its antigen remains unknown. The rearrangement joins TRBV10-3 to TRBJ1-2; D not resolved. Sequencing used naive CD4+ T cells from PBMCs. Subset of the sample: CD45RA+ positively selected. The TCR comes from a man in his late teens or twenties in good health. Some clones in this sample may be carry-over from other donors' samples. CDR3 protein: CAISESWEGGYTF. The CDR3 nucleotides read TGTGCCATCAGTGAGTCATGGGAGGGTGGCTACACCTTC.